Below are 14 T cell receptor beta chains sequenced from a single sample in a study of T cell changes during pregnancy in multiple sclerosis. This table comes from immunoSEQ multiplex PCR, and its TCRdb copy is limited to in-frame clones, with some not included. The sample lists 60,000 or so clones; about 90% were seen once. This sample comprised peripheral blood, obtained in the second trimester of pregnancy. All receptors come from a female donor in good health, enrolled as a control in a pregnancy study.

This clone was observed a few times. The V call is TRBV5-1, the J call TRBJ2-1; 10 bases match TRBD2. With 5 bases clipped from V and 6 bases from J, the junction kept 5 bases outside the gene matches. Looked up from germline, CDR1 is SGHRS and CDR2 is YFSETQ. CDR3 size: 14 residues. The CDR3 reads CASRLASGSNEQFF. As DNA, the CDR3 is TGCGCCAGCAGGTTAGCTAGCGGGAGCAATGAGCAGTTCTTC.

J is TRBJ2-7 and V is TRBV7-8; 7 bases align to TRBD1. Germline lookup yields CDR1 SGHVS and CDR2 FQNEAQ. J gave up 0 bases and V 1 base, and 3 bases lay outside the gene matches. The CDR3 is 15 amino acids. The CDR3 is CASSLGGQSSYEQYF. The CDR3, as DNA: TGTGCCAGCAGCTTAGGGGGACAGAGCTCCTACGAGCAGTACTTC.

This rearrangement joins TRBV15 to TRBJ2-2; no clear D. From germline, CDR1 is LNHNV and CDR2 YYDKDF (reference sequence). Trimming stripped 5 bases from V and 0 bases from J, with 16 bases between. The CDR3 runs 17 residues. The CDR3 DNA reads TGTGCCACCAGCCCGAGCCACTCATTCGCGAACACCGGGGAGCTGTTTTTT. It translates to CATSPSHSFANTGELFF.

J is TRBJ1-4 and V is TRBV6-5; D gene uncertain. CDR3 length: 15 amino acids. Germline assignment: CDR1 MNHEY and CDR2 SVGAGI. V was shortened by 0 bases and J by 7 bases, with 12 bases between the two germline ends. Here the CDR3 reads CASSYSVTVTEKLFF. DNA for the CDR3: TGTGCCAGCAGTTACTCCGTCACAGTGACTGAAAAACTGTTTTTT.

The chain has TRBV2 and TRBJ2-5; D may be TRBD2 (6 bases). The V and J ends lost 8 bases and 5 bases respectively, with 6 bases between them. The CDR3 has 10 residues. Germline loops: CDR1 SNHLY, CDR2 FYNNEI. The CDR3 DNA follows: TGTGCCAGCCTAGCGGAGACCCAGTACTTC. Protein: CASLAETQYF.

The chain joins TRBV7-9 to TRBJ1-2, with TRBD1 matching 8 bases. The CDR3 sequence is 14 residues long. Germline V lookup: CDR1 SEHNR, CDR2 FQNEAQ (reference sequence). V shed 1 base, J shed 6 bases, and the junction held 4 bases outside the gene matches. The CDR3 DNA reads TGTGCCAGCAGCTTAGGGACAGGGTTGAATGGCTACACCTTC. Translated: CASSLGTGLNGYTF.

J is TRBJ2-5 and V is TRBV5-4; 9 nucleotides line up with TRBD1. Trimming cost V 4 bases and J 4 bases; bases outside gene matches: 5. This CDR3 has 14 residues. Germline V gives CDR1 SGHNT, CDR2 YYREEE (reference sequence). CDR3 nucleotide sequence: TGTGCCAGCAGCGATCGGACAGGGGCAGAGACCCAGTACTTC. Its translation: CASSDRTGAETQYF.

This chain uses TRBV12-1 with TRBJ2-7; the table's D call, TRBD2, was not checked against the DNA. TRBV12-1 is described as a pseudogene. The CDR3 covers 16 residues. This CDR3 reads CASSPRSRLGPYEQYF. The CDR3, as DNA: TGTGCCAGCAGCCCCCGTTCTAGACTCGGCCCCTACGAGCAGTACTTC.

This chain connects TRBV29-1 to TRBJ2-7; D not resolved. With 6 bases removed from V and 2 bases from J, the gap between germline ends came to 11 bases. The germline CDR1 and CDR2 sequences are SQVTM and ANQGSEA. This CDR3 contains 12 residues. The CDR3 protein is CSVLRDTYEQYF. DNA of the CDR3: TGCAGCGTCCTTCGCGACACCTACGAGCAGTACTTC.

The DNA for the CDR3 is TGTGCCAGCAGCTTGCGACTAGCGGGTCCCACAGATACGCAGTATTTT. Its protein is CASSLRLAGPTDTQYF. V is TRBV13 and J is TRBJ2-3; TRBD2 aligns across 10 bases. Germline values: CDR1 PRHDT, CDR2 FYEKMQ (reference sequence). The CDR3 is made up of 16 amino acids. The trim removed 3 bases at V and 2 bases at J, leaving 5 bases unmatched.

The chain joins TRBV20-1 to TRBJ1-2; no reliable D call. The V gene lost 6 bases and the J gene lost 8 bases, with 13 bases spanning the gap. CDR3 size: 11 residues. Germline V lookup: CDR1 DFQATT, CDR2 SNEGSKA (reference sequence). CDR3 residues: CSAGRSGGYTF. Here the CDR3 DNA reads TGCAGTGCCGGGAGGAGCGGGGGCTACACCTTC.

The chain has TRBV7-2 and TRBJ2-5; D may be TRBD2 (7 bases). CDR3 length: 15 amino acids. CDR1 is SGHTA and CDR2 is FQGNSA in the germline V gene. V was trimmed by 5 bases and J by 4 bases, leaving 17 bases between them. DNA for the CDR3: TGTGCCAGCAGCCCCTCTATCCGGGGGGCAGAGACCCAGTACTTC. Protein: CASSPSIRGAETQYF. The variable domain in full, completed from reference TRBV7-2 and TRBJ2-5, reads GAGVSQSPSNKVTEKGKDVELRCDPISGHTALYWYRQSLGQGLEFLIYFQGNSAPDKSGLPSDRFSAERTGGSVSTLTIQRTQQEDSAVYLCASSPSIRGAETQYFGPGTRLLVL.

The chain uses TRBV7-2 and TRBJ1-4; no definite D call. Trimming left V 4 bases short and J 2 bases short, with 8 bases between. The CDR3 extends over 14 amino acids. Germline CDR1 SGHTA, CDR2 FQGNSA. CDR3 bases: TGTGCCAGCAGCTCCCTGAGTACTAATGAAAAACTGTTTTTT. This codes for CASSSLSTNEKLFF.

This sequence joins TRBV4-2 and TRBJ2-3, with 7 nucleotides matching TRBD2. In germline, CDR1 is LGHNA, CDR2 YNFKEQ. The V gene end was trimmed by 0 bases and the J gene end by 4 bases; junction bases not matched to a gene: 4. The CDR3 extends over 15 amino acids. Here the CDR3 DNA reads TGTGCCAGCAGCCAAGATCGGGGGGATGCAGATACGCAGTATTTT. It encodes CASSQDRGDADTQYF.